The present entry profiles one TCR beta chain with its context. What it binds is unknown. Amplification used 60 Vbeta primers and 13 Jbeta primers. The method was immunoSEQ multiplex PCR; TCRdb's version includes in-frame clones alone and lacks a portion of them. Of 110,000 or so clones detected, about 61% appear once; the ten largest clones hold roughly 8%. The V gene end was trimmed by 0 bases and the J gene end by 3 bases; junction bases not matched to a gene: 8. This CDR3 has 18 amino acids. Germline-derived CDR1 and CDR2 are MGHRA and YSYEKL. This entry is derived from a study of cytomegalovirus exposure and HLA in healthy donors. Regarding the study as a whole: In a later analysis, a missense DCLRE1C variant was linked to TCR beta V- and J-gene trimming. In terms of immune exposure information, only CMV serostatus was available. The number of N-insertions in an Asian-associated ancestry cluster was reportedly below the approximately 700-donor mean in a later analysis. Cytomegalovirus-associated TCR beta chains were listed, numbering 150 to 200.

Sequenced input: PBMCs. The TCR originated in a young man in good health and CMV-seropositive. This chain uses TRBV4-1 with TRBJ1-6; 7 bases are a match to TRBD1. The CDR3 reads CASSQEKDRKHYNSPLHF. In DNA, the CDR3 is TGCGCCAGCAGCCAAGAAAAGGACAGGAAACACTATAATTCACCCCTCCACTTT.